This T cell receptor beta chain was sequenced for a study of cytomegalovirus exposure and HLA in healthy donors. Notes on the study in general: By a later analysis, the bulk of CMV-associated TCR beta chains appeared HLA-restricted. Immune exposure was documented only through CMV serostatus. In a later analysis, V- and J-gene trimming of beta chains associated with a DCLRE1C missense variant, replicated independently.

A note on this clone: The antigen remains unidentified.

The PCR used 60 Vbeta and 13 Jbeta primers. Profiling relied on immunoSEQ multiplex PCR, and the TCRdb table lists in-frame clones only, not all of them. In the table there are some 170,000 clones, approximately 75% of which are singletons. J gave up 6 bases and V 4 bases, and 5 bases lay outside the gene matches. Germline values: CDR1 MGHRA, CDR2 YSYEKL. The CDR3 has 13 amino acids. The V gene is TRBV4-1, the J gene TRBJ1-1; 7 nucleotides align to TRBD1. The sequenced sample was PBMCs. This receptor was identified in a man aged 25 to 40 in good health and CMV-seropositive. CDR3 protein: CASSPTTGPEAFF. The CDR3 nucleotides are TGCGCCAGCAGCCCCACGACAGGGCCTGAAGCTTTCTTT.